This passage covers 12 T cell receptor beta chains from one sample sequenced in a study of T cell responses to AZD1222 COVID-19 vaccine. Libraries were prepared by immunoSEQ multiplex PCR; TCRdb keeps only in-frame clonotypes and omits some of them. This sample has about 110,000 clones; about nine tenths occur once, and the top ten carry over 4%. The sample was peripheral blood, taken on day 0 of AZD1222 vaccination. The receptors were gathered from an adult in good health.

V usage is TRBV6-5 and J usage is TRBJ2-1; TRBD2 might be the D (7 bases). The V end was cut by 5 bases, the J end by 9 bases, with 11 bases between. This CDR3 is built from 12 residues. The germline V gene has CDR1 MNHEY and CDR2 SVGAGI. The CDR3 sequence: CASSRGGGEQFF. The CDR3 nucleotides are TGTGCCAGCAGTCGAGGGGGGGGTGAGCAGTTCTTC.

Only one count was recorded for this clone. This chain joins TRBV27 and TRBJ1-2; 10 positions match TRBD1. Per the germline V gene, CDR1 is MNHEY and CDR2 is SMNVEV (reference sequence). This CDR3 region has 16 residues. V shed 4 bases, J shed 4 bases, and the junction held 9 bases outside the gene matches. CDR3 residues: CASSSPSGQGTYGYTF. In nucleotides, the CDR3 is TGTGCCAGCAGTTCCCCATCGGGACAGGGGACCTATGGCTACACCTTC.

The rearrangement links TRBV2 to TRBJ1-1, with TRBD1 identical over 12 bases. With V trimmed by 6 bases and J by 4 bases, 0 bases remained unmatched. The CDR3 sequence is 13 residues long. CDR1 is SNHLY and CDR2 is FYNNEI in the germline V gene. The chain's CDR3 is CASRGQGATEAFF. For the CDR3, the DNA is TGTGCCAGCAGGGGACAGGGGGCCACTGAAGCTTTCTTT.

This chain uses TRBV10-3 with TRBJ1-2, with D unresolved. Deletions cut 0 bases from V and 1 base from J, with 15 bases between. In germline, CDR1 is ENHRY, CDR2 SYGVKD. This CDR3 is built from 17 residues. CDR3 amino acids: CAISESISLTNNYGYTF. The CDR3 DNA reads TGTGCCATCAGTGAGTCGATTTCCCTTACTAATAACTATGGCTACACCTTC.

The V and J genes are TRBV4-2 and TRBJ1-2; weak D call: TRBD1 (5 bases). The ends were cut back, 2 bases at V and 10 bases at J, with 11 bases in the middle. CDR1 and CDR2 (germline): LGHNA, YNFKEQ. The CDR3 is 12 amino acids. The CDR3 is CASSQTGKTYTF. CDR3 DNA: TGTGCCAGCAGCCAAACAGGAAAGACCTACACCTTC.

V usage is TRBV10-2 and J usage is TRBJ1-4, with D uncertain. The ends were cut back, 7 bases at V and 8 bases at J, with 14 bases in the middle. The CDR3 loop spans 13 amino acids. CDR1 is WSHSY and CDR2 is SAAADI in the germline V gene. The CDR3 nucleotides read TGCGCCAGCAAAGAGACGCTGCGCGAAAAACTGTTTTTT. Translating it yields CASKETLREKLFF.

The rearrangement links TRBV11-2 to TRBJ2-1, with 12 bases fitting TRBD2. This CDR3 is 19 amino acids long. CDR1 is SGHAT, CDR2 FQNNGV, per germline. The ends lost 4 bases at V and 2 bases at J; junction bases unmatched: 12. The CDR3 region has the DNA TGTGCCAGCAGCTCCCGGACTAGCGGGAAAACTTCAACCTACAATGAGCAGTTCTTC. The encoded protein is CASSSRTSGKTSTYNEQFF.

The rearrangement uses TRBV4-2 and TRBJ1-2; maybe TRBD1 (6 bases). Germline V gene sequence: CDR1 LGHNA, CDR2 YNFKEQ. Between the trimmed V and J ends, which lost 2 bases and 7 bases, there was a span of 11 bases. This CDR3 region has 13 residues. The CDR3 nucleotides read TGTGCCAGCAGCCAAAGGGGGTACCGTGGCTACACCTTC. Translated: CASSQRGYRGYTF.

The chain uses TRBV5-4 and TRBJ2-2, with D unclear. CDR1 and CDR2 from the germline V gene are SGHNT and YYREEE (reference sequence). V was shortened by 4 bases and J by 0 bases, with 7 bases between the two germline ends. This CDR3 spans 14 amino acids. For the CDR3, the DNA is TGTGCCAGCAGCAGCGCAACGAACACCGGGGAGCTGTTTTTT. Residues: CASSSATNTGELFF.

This clone appeared a few times. J is TRBJ1-1 and V is TRBV18, with 7 bases identical to TRBD1. V trimming: 3 bases; J trimming: 7 bases; junction bases outside the gene matches: 11. CDR3 length equals 15 residues. Germline V gives CDR1 KGHSH, CDR2 LQKENI. CDR3 in amino acids: CASSPRQGDGSEAFF. The CDR3 DNA sequence: TGTGCCAGCTCACCGAGGCAGGGGGATGGAAGTGAAGCTTTCTTT. Based on the CDR3 plus reference TRBV18 and TRBJ1-1, the full variable domain is NAGVMQNPRHLVRRRGQEARLRCSPMKGHSHVYWYRQLPEEGLKFMVYLQKENIIDESGMPKERFSAEFPKEGPSILRIQQVVRGDSAAYFCASSPRQGDGSEAFFGQGTRLTVV.

This clone has only a few counts. This chain connects TRBV28 to TRBJ1-5; no clear D gene. Trimming pared 1 base from V and 3 bases from J, leaving 16 bases between. This CDR3 is 17 amino acids long. Germline V gene sequence: CDR1 MDHEN, CDR2 SYDVKM. The CDR3 region is CASSLLEVGGINQPQHF. The CDR3 nucleotides read TGTGCCAGCAGTTTATTAGAAGTGGGCGGGATCAATCAGCCCCAGCATTTT.

The chain combines TRBV28 with TRBJ2-3; possible D gene TRBD1, 6 bases. CDR3 length: 13 amino acids. CDR1 is MDHEN and CDR2 is SYDVKM in the germline V gene. V was clipped by 7 bases and J by 5 bases, with 13 bases between them. CDR3 nucleotides: TGTGCCAGCATTAGATCAGGGGAAGATACGCAGTATTTT. As protein: CASIRSGEDTQYF.